Listed below are T cell receptor beta chains from one sample, sequenced in a study of blood T cell repertoires in COVID-19. The data were produced by immunoSEQ multiplex PCR, yet TCRdb's version contains in-frame clones alone and is incomplete. The sample holds tens of thousands of clones, 75% to 95% seen once. Material for sequencing was peripheral blood. These receptor sequences come from a man between 60 and 75 years old with acute or convalescent COVID-19. Each CDR3 is given with its conserved first and last residue. Fields, in order: CDR3 length, D gene, J gene, V gene, clone size, CDR3 DNA, CDR3 protein. D genes are given only for firm matches. Only part of the rows carry a size: once, few, many, or a class if the clone is expanded.

cdr3_length: 15; d_call: TRBD1; j_call: TRBJ1-2; v_call: TRBV11-2; clone_size: NA; cdr3_nt: TGTGCCAGCAGCTCTCCTCGGACAGGGCAATATGGCTACACCTTC; cdr3_aa: CASSSPRTGQYGYTF
cdr3_length: 13; d_call: TRBD1; j_call: TRBJ1-2; v_call: TRBV28; clone_size: NA; cdr3_nt: TGTGCCAGCAGTCCTACAGGGGTCTATGGCTACACCTTC; cdr3_aa: CASSPTGVYGYTF
cdr3_length: 14; d_call: TRBD1; j_call: TRBJ1-5; v_call: TRBV24-1; clone_size: NA; cdr3_nt: TGTGCCACCAGTGACACAGGGGGCATTCAGCCCCAGCATTTT; cdr3_aa: CATSDTGGIQPQHF
cdr3_length: 12; d_call: NA; j_call: TRBJ2-5; v_call: TRBV30; clone_size: NA; cdr3_nt: TGTGCCTGGAGACCCAGCGGACGGACCCAGTACTTC; cdr3_aa: CAWRPSGRTQYF
cdr3_length: 15; d_call: TRBD2; j_call: TRBJ2-1; v_call: TRBV10-3; clone_size: once; cdr3_nt: TGTGCCATCAGCCCGGGGGGGAGCTCCTACAATGAGCAGTTCTTC; cdr3_aa: CAISPGGSSYNEQFF
cdr3_length: 16; d_call: NA; j_call: TRBJ1-1; v_call: TRBV4-2; clone_size: NA; cdr3_nt: TGTGCCAGCAGCCAAGATGGACAGCTGGGTCGGGCTGAAGCTTTCTTT; cdr3_aa: CASSQDGQLGRAEAFF
cdr3_length: 14; d_call: TRBD2; j_call: TRBJ2-1; v_call: TRBV28; clone_size: NA; cdr3_nt: TGTGCCAGCGGGGGACTAGCGGGTCACAATGAGCAGTTCTTC; cdr3_aa: CASGGLAGHNEQFF
cdr3_length: 16; d_call: NA; j_call: TRBJ2-3; v_call: TRBV5-1; clone_size: NA; cdr3_nt: TGCGCCAGCAGCTTGCGACAGGTAACCGACACAGATACGCAGTATTTT; cdr3_aa: CASSLRQVTDTDTQYF
cdr3_length: 15; d_call: NA; j_call: TRBJ1-2; v_call: TRBV18; clone_size: NA; cdr3_nt: TGTGCCAGCTCACCACAGTCTACTGTACTCTATGGCTACACCTTC; cdr3_aa: CASSPQSTVLYGYTF
cdr3_length: 15; d_call: NA; j_call: TRBJ1-2; v_call: TRBV7-2; clone_size: NA; cdr3_nt: TGTGCCAGCAGCTTAGCGGTCAGCTCGGGGAATGGCTACACCTTC; cdr3_aa: CASSLAVSSGNGYTF
cdr3_length: 13; d_call: NA; j_call: TRBJ1-5; v_call: TRBV29-1; clone_size: NA; cdr3_nt: TGCAGTCAAAACAGGTTAGGAAATCAGCCCCAGCATTTT; cdr3_aa: CSQNRLGNQPQHF
cdr3_length: 15; d_call: TRBD2; j_call: TRBJ2-1; v_call: TRBV4-3; clone_size: NA; cdr3_nt: TGCGCCAGCAGCCAAGAAACTAGCGGGAGAAATGAGCAGTTCTTC; cdr3_aa: CASSQETSGRNEQFF
cdr3_length: 17; d_call: TRBD1; j_call: TRBJ2-1; v_call: TRBV5-1; clone_size: NA; cdr3_nt: TGCGCCAGCAGCGTGGAACCACCGGGACAGGGGGCCAATGAGCAGTTCTTC; cdr3_aa: CASSVEPPGQGANEQFF
cdr3_length: 11; d_call: NA; j_call: TRBJ1-2; v_call: TRBV29-1; clone_size: NA; cdr3_nt: TGCAGCGTTGCCCGATCGCGAGGCTACACCTTC; cdr3_aa: CSVARSRGYTF
cdr3_length: 17; d_call: TRBD1; j_call: TRBJ1-5; v_call: TRBV18; clone_size: NA; cdr3_nt: TGTGCCAGCTCACCTCCCGGACAGGGGGCAAGGGATCAGCCCCAGCATTTT; cdr3_aa: CASSPPGQGARDQPQHF
cdr3_length: 14; d_call: TRBD1; j_call: TRBJ2-1; v_call: TRBV5-5; clone_size: NA; cdr3_nt: TGTGCCAGCAGCTTGGGACAGGGATACAATGAGCAGTTCTTC; cdr3_aa: CASSLGQGYNEQFF
cdr3_length: 13; d_call: NA; j_call: TRBJ1-1; v_call: TRBV7-3; clone_size: NA; cdr3_nt: TGTGCCAGCAGGACCCTCAGGGACACTGAAGCTTTCTTT; cdr3_aa: CASRTLRDTEAFF
cdr3_length: 13; d_call: NA; j_call: TRBJ1-1; v_call: TRBV11-3; clone_size: NA; cdr3_nt: TGTGCCAGCGCCCAAGGGGGTAGCACTGAAGCTTTCTTT; cdr3_aa: CASAQGGSTEAFF
cdr3_length: 14; d_call: NA; j_call: TRBJ1-1; v_call: TRBV18; clone_size: NA; cdr3_nt: TGTGCCAGCTCACCGCAAACAAAGGGGACTGAAGCTTTCTTT; cdr3_aa: CASSPQTKGTEAFF
cdr3_length: 14; d_call: TRBD1; j_call: TRBJ1-2; v_call: TRBV7-6; clone_size: NA; cdr3_nt: TGTGCCAGCAGCTTAGGGGGACAGCACTATGGCTACACCTTC; cdr3_aa: CASSLGGQHYGYTF
cdr3_length: 16; d_call: TRBD2; j_call: TRBJ2-5; v_call: TRBV28; clone_size: NA; cdr3_nt: TGTGCCAGCAGCCGGCGACTAGCGGGAGGGGAAGAGACCCAGTACTTC; cdr3_aa: CASSRRLAGGEETQYF
cdr3_length: 13; d_call: NA; j_call: TRBJ2-7; v_call: TRBV6-5; clone_size: NA; cdr3_nt: TGTGCCAGCTCCGAGGTCCGTTTCTACGAGCAGTACTTC; cdr3_aa: CASSEVRFYEQYF
cdr3_length: 14; d_call: TRBD1; j_call: TRBJ1-1; v_call: TRBV28; clone_size: once; cdr3_nt: TGTGCCAGCAGTCCACGACAGGGCATCACTGAAGCTTTCTTT; cdr3_aa: CASSPRQGITEAFF
cdr3_length: 15; d_call: NA; j_call: TRBJ2-2; v_call: TRBV5-6; clone_size: NA; cdr3_nt: TGTGCCAGCAGCTTCCCTACAGTCAACACCGGGGAGCTGTTTTTT; cdr3_aa: CASSFPTVNTGELFF
cdr3_length: 13; d_call: NA; j_call: TRBJ1-4; v_call: TRBV11-3; clone_size: NA; cdr3_nt: TGTGCCAGCAGCGCAGGGACAAACGAAAAACTGTTTTTT; cdr3_aa: CASSAGTNEKLFF
cdr3_length: 11; d_call: TRBD1; j_call: TRBJ1-1; v_call: TRBV20-1; clone_size: NA; cdr3_nt: TGCAGTGCTAGCGACAGGGGGAAAGCTTTCTTT; cdr3_aa: CSASDRGKAFF
cdr3_length: 15; d_call: TRBD1; j_call: TRBJ1-6; v_call: TRBV6-6; clone_size: NA; cdr3_nt: TGTGCCAGCAGTTACTCGCAGGGGGGTAGTTCACCCCTCCACTTT; cdr3_aa: CASSYSQGGSSPLHF
cdr3_length: 14; d_call: NA; j_call: TRBJ1-5; v_call: TRBV5-1; clone_size: NA; cdr3_nt: TGCGCCAGCAGCTTGCCGGGGAGCAATCAGCCCCAGCATTTT; cdr3_aa: CASSLPGSNQPQHF
cdr3_length: 17; d_call: TRBD2; j_call: TRBJ2-6; v_call: TRBV11-2; clone_size: NA; cdr3_nt: TGTGCCAGTGCTCAGACTAGCGGGAGCTCTGGGGCCAACGTCCTGACTTTC; cdr3_aa: CASAQTSGSSGANVLTF
cdr3_length: 16; d_call: TRBD1; j_call: TRBJ2-2; v_call: TRBV11-2; clone_size: NA; cdr3_nt: TGTGCCAGCAGCTTAGGGACAGGGACCTACACCGGGGAGCTGTTTTTT; cdr3_aa: CASSLGTGTYTGELFF
cdr3_length: 13; d_call: NA; j_call: TRBJ1-1; v_call: TRBV6-4; clone_size: once; cdr3_nt: TGTGCCAGCAGTGAGCGGCGGGGCACTGAAGCTTTCTTT; cdr3_aa: CASSERRGTEAFF
cdr3_length: 15; d_call: NA; j_call: TRBJ1-2; v_call: TRBV7-9; clone_size: NA; cdr3_nt: TGTGCCAGCAGGGCAAATCAGGGAAAGCTCTATGGCTACACCTTC; cdr3_aa: CASRANQGKLYGYTF
cdr3_length: 14; d_call: TRBD1; j_call: TRBJ2-2; v_call: TRBV14; clone_size: NA; cdr3_nt: TGTGCCAGCAGAAGGACAGGGAACACCGGGGAGCTGTTTTTT; cdr3_aa: CASRRTGNTGELFF
cdr3_length: 14; d_call: NA; j_call: TRBJ1-3; v_call: TRBV30; clone_size: NA; cdr3_nt: TGTGCCTGGGATCCGACAAGCTCTGGAAACACCATATATTTT; cdr3_aa: CAWDPTSSGNTIYF
cdr3_length: 14; d_call: TRBD1; j_call: TRBJ2-7; v_call: TRBV27; clone_size: few; cdr3_nt: TGTGCCAGCAGCAGACAGGGGGCCCCCTACGAGCAGTACTTC; cdr3_aa: CASSRQGAPYEQYF
cdr3_length: 15; d_call: TRBD2; j_call: TRBJ2-1; v_call: TRBV7-3; clone_size: NA; cdr3_nt: TGTGCCAGCAGCTTTTCACTAGCGGGAAGCAATGAGCAGTTCTTC; cdr3_aa: CASSFSLAGSNEQFF
cdr3_length: 18; d_call: NA; j_call: TRBJ2-3; v_call: TRBV4-3; clone_size: NA; cdr3_nt: TGCGCCAGCAGCCAAGAAGTGTGGGACACCCCTAGCACAGATACGCAGTATTTT; cdr3_aa: CASSQEVWDTPSTDTQYF
cdr3_length: 15; d_call: TRBD2; j_call: TRBJ2-7; v_call: TRBV28; clone_size: NA; cdr3_nt: TGTGCCAGCAGGAGAGGGACTAGCGGGAGTTACGAGCAGTACTTC; cdr3_aa: CASRRGTSGSYEQYF
cdr3_length: 13; d_call: NA; j_call: TRBJ2-1; v_call: TRBV25-1; clone_size: few; cdr3_nt: TGTGCCAGCAGTGAATACAGGGTTGGGGAGCAGTTCTTC; cdr3_aa: CASSEYRVGEQFF
cdr3_length: 15; d_call: NA; j_call: TRBJ2-5; v_call: TRBV7-8; clone_size: NA; cdr3_nt: TGTGCCAGCAGCTCAATGATAGCTTTCAGAGAGACCCAGTACTTC; cdr3_aa: CASSSMIAFRETQYF
cdr3_length: 17; d_call: TRBD2; j_call: TRBJ2-3; v_call: TRBV7-6; clone_size: NA; cdr3_nt: TGTGCCAGCAGCTTGGGACCTGCTAGCGGGAGCACAGATACGCAGTATTTT; cdr3_aa: CASSLGPASGSTDTQYF
cdr3_length: 15; d_call: TRBD1; j_call: TRBJ1-5; v_call: TRBV7-3; clone_size: NA; cdr3_nt: TGTGCCAGCAGCCAAACAGGGGGCCGCAATCAGCCCCAGCATTTT; cdr3_aa: CASSQTGGRNQPQHF
cdr3_length: 14; d_call: TRBD2; j_call: TRBJ2-1; v_call: TRBV28; clone_size: NA; cdr3_nt: TGTGCCAGCAGTCCCTCGGGGGGGGTCAATGAGCAGTTCTTC; cdr3_aa: CASSPSGGVNEQFF
cdr3_length: 14; d_call: TRBD1; j_call: TRBJ1-2; v_call: TRBV6-5; clone_size: NA; cdr3_nt: TGTGCCAGCAGCCGGACAGGCGTAGACTATGGCTACACCTTC; cdr3_aa: CASSRTGVDYGYTF